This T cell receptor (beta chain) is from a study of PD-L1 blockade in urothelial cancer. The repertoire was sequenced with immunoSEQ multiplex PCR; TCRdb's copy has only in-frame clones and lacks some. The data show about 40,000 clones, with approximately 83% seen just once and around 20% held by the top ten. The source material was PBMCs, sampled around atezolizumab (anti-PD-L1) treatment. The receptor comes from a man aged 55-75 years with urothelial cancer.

The CDR3 sequence: CASSYSSAQPQHF. CDR3 sequence (DNA): TGTGCCAGCAGTTACTCGAGTGCCCAGCCCCAGCATTTT. V usage is TRBV6-6 and J usage is TRBJ1-5; unclear D gene. This CDR3 is built from 13 residues. Germline V gene data show CDR1 as MNHNY and CDR2 as SVGAGI (reference sequence). V shed 0 bases and J shed 7 bases, with 7 bases lying between them.